The 22 T cell receptor beta chains below were found in one sample sequenced in a study of T cells in women clearing cervical HPV infection. The protocol was immunoSEQ multiplex PCR, while the TCRdb copy is restricted to in-frame clones and leaves out a portion. Its table lists about 44,000 clones. The sequencing input was blood buffy coat. Receptors originate from a woman aged 18-69 years with a cervical HPV16 infection that either progressed to CIN3+ or cleared (not recorded which).

In regard to this clone: The DNA ends 3 residues before the CDR3 does, and the rest of the CDR3 is filled in from the germline J gene. The chain carries TRBV5-1 and TRBJ2-1, with TRBD2 matching 10 bases. CDR1 and CDR2 (germline): SGHRS, YFSETQ. This CDR3 contains 16 residues. V lost 0 bases, J lost 6 bases, and 6 bases stayed unmatched. This chain's CDR3 is CASSLDLAGASNEQFF. The covered CDR3 bases are TGCGCCAGCAGCTTGGACCTAGCGGGGGCCTCCAATGAG.

With regard to this clone: The CDR3 extends 3 residues past the end of the read, so its final part is completed from the germline J gene. V gene TRBV28 combines with J gene TRBJ2-2; 8 bases are shared with TRBD1. J lost 4 bases, V lost 2 bases, and 9 bases had no gene match. The length of the CDR3 is 17 residues. Germline CDR1 is MDHEN and CDR2 is SYDVKM. CDR3 sequence reads: CASSLGWAGGSTGELFF. The DNA read from the CDR3 is TGTGCCAGCAGTTTAGGATGGGCAGGGGGCAGCACCGGGGAG.

Details on this clone: With the read ending 3 residues before the CDR3 end, the germline J gene is used to fill in that end. The chain uses TRBV20-1 and TRBJ2-3; TRBD2 aligns across 14 bases. Germline trimming cut 3 bases from V and 5 bases from J; bases unmatched to any gene: 7. The CDR3 consists of 16 residues. CDR1 and CDR2 (germline): DFQATT, SNEGSKA (reference sequence). The covered CDR3 bases are TGCAGTGCTAGGGGACTAGCGGGAGCACCGGGAGATACG. Its protein is CSARGLAGAPGDT. The entire CDR3 is CSARGLAGAPGDTQYF.

Note on this clone: Sequencing ends 3 residues short of the CDR3 end; the germline J gene provides the rest. The chain couples TRBV6-2 or TRBV6-3 to TRBJ2-4, with 7 bases identical to TRBD1. Germline loops: CDR1 MNHEY, CDR2 SVGEGT. The CDR3 is 14 amino acids. V trimming: 7 bases; J trimming: 8 bases; junction bases outside the gene matches: 11. The chain's CDR3 is CASTQQGKLDIQYF. The DNA read from the CDR3 is TGTGCCAGCACGCAACAGGGGAAGTTGGACATT.

About this clone: The read terminates 3 residues ahead of where the CDR3 ends, so the germline J gene completes it. The J gene is TRBJ2-3, the V gene TRBV7-2, with D tentatively TRBD2 (5 bases). CDR1 and CDR2 (germline): SGHTA, FQGNSA. This CDR3 has 15 residues. V was pared by 5 bases and J by 2 bases, with 14 bases between. The CDR3 sequence: CASSPTLTTTDTQYF. The CDR3 DNA, read in part, is TGTGCCAGCAGCCCTACCCTGACTACCACAGATACG.

A word on this clone: The CDR3 extends 3 residues past the end of the read, so its final part is completed from the germline J gene. The J gene is TRBJ2-7, the V gene TRBV7-2; 15 bases match TRBD2. The CDR3 runs to 15 residues. The V segment lost 7 bases and the J segment 4 bases; nucleotides outside the gene matches: 5. Germline-derived CDR1 and CDR2 are SGHTA and FQGNSA. CDR3: CASNGGTSGRYEQYF. CDR3 bases read: TGTGCCAGCAACGGAGGGACTAGCGGGAGGTACGAG.

A remark on this clone: The DNA ends 3 residues before the CDR3 does, and the rest of the CDR3 is filled in from the germline J gene. The rearrangement links TRBV19 to TRBJ1-2, with D perhaps TRBD1 (5 bases). The length of the CDR3 is 13 residues. Germline V CDR1 and CDR2: LNHDA, SQIVND (reference sequence). CDR3 bases read: TGTGCCAGTACCCAGACACCCCAGGACATC. Protein: CASTQTPQDI. In full, the CDR3 is CASTQTPQDIYTF.

Regarding this clone: The CDR3 goes on 3 residues after the read ends, and that part is filled in from the germline J gene. The chain is built from TRBV19 and TRBJ2-2; no reliable D call. The V end was cut by 5 bases, the J end by 6 bases, with 10 bases between. Germline V gene data show CDR1 as LNHDA and CDR2 as SQIVND (reference sequence). The CDR3 has 13 residues. CDR3 sequence reads: CASSYTHAGELFF. The part of the CDR3 DNA that was read is TGTGCCAGTAGTTACACCCACGCCGGGGAG. Drawing the rest from reference TRBV19 and TRBJ2-2, the complete variable domain is DGGITQSPKYLFRKEGQNVTLSCEQNLNHDAMYWYRQDPGQGLRLIYYSQIVNDFQKGDIAEGYSVSREKKESFPLTVTSAQKNPTAFYLCASSYTHAGELFFGEGSRLTVL.

Note on this clone: With the read ending 3 residues before the CDR3 end, the germline J gene is used to fill in that end. The V call is TRBV20-1, the J call TRBJ2-3; the match to TRBD1 covers 12 bases. The ends lost 3 bases at V and 4 bases at J; junction bases unmatched: 5. The CDR3 runs 15 residues. CDR1 and CDR2 from the germline V gene are DFQATT and SNEGSKA (reference sequence). The CDR3 is CSASSGQGAADTQYF. CDR3 bases read: TGCAGTGCTAGTTCGGGACAGGGGGCAGCAGATACG.

With respect to this clone: The read ends 3 residues shy of where the CDR3 ends; the end is completed using the germline J gene. The chain uses TRBV6-2 or TRBV6-3 and TRBJ2-3; TRBD2 aligns across 8 bases. The CDR3 totals 13 residues. Germline V gene lookup returns CDR1 MNHEY and CDR2 SVGEGT. The CDR3 spells CASGIAGQETQYF. The sequenced part of the CDR3 DNA is TGTGCCAGCGGGATAGCGGGGCAAGAGACG.

On this clone itself: Read sequence stops 3 residues before the CDR3 end, and the germline J gene provides the missing end. The rearrangement uses TRBV30 and TRBJ2-3; TRBD2 matches at 12 bases. The CDR3 length is 17 residues. Germline loops: CDR1 GTSNPN, CDR2 SVGIG (reference sequence). The CDR3 protein is CAWSSAALAGGRETQYF. The DNA read from the CDR3 is TGTGCCTGGAGTTCGGCGGCGCTAGCGGGGGGGCGGGAGACG.

Details on this clone: The read terminates 3 residues before the CDR3 end, so the remaining end is supplied by the germline J gene. This chain uses TRBV18 with TRBJ2-4; D possibly corresponds to TRBD1 (6 bases). The CDR3 spans 15 residues. Germline V lookup: CDR1 KGHSH, CDR2 LQKENI. The sequenced part of the CDR3 DNA is TGTGCCAGCTCACCAGTTGAACAGGGAGTTTATGGT. It specifies CASSPVEQGVYG. The full CDR3 protein is CASSPVEQGVYGQYF.

Details on this clone: The missing CDR3 end, 3 residues past where the read stops, is filled in from the germline J gene. The chain couples TRBV20-1 to TRBJ2-5; 11 bases match TRBD2. The CDR3 consists of 14 residues. The V and J ends lost 2 bases and 5 bases, in that order; junction bases with no gene match: 4. CDR1 DFQATT and CDR2 SNEGSKA come from the germline V gene (reference sequence). CDR3 DNA, as far as it was read: TGCAGTGCTAGACTAGCGGGAGGACGGGAGACC. Protein sequence: CSARLAGGRET. The complete CDR3 protein is CSARLAGGRETQYF.

The CDR3 reads CASSDYRRSGTYNEQFF. The sequenced CDR3 bases are TGTGCCAGCAGTGATTACCGAAGGAGCGGCACCTACAATGAG. V usage is TRBV2 and J usage is TRBJ2-1; D is possibly TRBD2 (5 bases). The read falls 3 residues short of the CDR3 end, and the missing part is taken from the germline J gene. The CDR3 has 17 residues. In germline, CDR1 is SNHLY, CDR2 FYNNEI. V was cut by 3 bases and J by 2 bases, with 17 bases left in between.

Note on this clone: The read gets to within 3 residues of the CDR3 end, and the germline J gene fills in the rest. The genes are TRBV30 and TRBJ2-1, with a possible D match to TRBD2 (6 bases). Germline V gives CDR1 GTSNPN, CDR2 SVGIG (reference sequence). Trimming pared 4 bases from V and 2 bases from J, leaving 15 bases between. The CDR3 extends over 15 amino acids. CDR3 DNA, as far as it was read: TGTGCCTGGAACCCACTCGGGGGAACCTACAATGAG. Amino acids: CAWNPLGGTYNE. The complete CDR3 reads CAWNPLGGTYNEQFF.

In the case of this clone: The CDR3 is cut off 3 residues early in the read; its end comes from the germline J gene. The chain carries TRBV7-2 and TRBJ2-7; D unclear. Trimming removed 5 bases at V and 1 base at J, with 12 bases between. Germline CDR1 reads SGHTA; CDR2 reads FQGNSA. The CDR3 totals 14 residues. CDR3 bases read: TGTGCCAGCAGCCCCGAAGCATCGTCCTACGAG. It codes for CASSPEASSYE. In full, the CDR3 reads CASSPEASSYEQYF.

A word on this clone: The read halts 3 residues ahead of the CDR3 end, with the missing end drawn from the germline J gene. This chain joins TRBV12-3 or TRBV12-4 and TRBJ1-2; D gene uncertain. V lost 5 bases to trimming and J lost 6 bases, with 10 bases between them. This CDR3 spans 12 amino acids. The sequenced part of the CDR3 DNA is TGTGCCAGCAGTCGCGACTACCATGGC. Translation: CASSRDYHG. The full CDR3 sequence reads CASSRDYHGYTF.

Turning to this clone: The read ends 3 residues shy of where the CDR3 ends; the end is completed using the germline J gene. The chain recombines TRBV7-8 with TRBJ2-3, with no clear D. CDR1 SGHVS and CDR2 FQNEAQ come from the germline V gene. Trimming took off 3 bases at V and 4 bases at J, with 5 bases between the two ends. This CDR3 region has 12 residues. The DNA read from the CDR3 is TGTGCCAGCAGCTTGCGTCCAGATACG. Protein product: CASSLRPDT. The entire CDR3 sequence reads CASSLRPDTQYF.

A remark on this clone: The CDR3 end is not reached by the read, which stops 3 residues before it; the germline J gene fills it in. V is TRBV20-1 and J is TRBJ1-1; D gene uncertain. V dropped 6 bases and J dropped 0 bases, with 17 bases sitting between them. Germline loops: CDR1 DFQATT, CDR2 SNEGSKA (reference sequence). The CDR3 length is 15 residues. The CDR3 region is CSAPPLAVLNTEAFF. Incomplete CDR3 DNA: TGCAGTGCACCCCCCCTGGCAGTTTTGAACACTGAA.

A word on this clone: Read data end 3 residues before the CDR3 end; the end is taken from the germline J gene. V and J are TRBV18 and TRBJ2-4; 8 bases align to TRBD1. CDR1 is KGHSH, CDR2 LQKENI, per germline. This CDR3 contains 12 residues. The sequenced part of the CDR3 DNA is TGTGCCAGCTCAGACGGACAGGGTTAT. This sequence encodes CASSDGQGY. In full, the CDR3 reads CASSDGQGYQYF. Looking up the rest from reference TRBV18 and TRBJ2-4 gives the full variable domain: NAGVMQNPRHLVRRRGQEARLRCSPMKGHSHVYWYRQLPEEGLKFMVYLQKENIIDESGMPKERFSAEFPKEGPSILRIQQVVRGDSAAYFCASSDGQGYQYFGAGTRLSVL.

With respect to this clone: With the read ending 3 residues before the CDR3 end, the germline J gene is used to fill in that end. V is TRBV5-1 and J is TRBJ2-7; D is uncertain. The germline V and J ends were trimmed by 2 bases and 6 bases, with 18 bases remaining between them. The CDR3 covers 15 residues. Germline V gene sequence: CDR1 SGHRS, CDR2 YFSETQ. The CDR3 sequence: CASSFQTSPKSEQYF. The covered CDR3 bases are TGCGCCAGCAGCTTTCAGACAAGTCCTAAGTCCGAG.

Concerning this clone itself: The read gets to within 3 residues of the CDR3 end, and the germline J gene fills in the rest. This chain connects TRBV6-1 to TRBJ1-5, with D hard to call. This CDR3 has 17 residues. Germline lookup yields CDR1 MNHNS and CDR2 SASEGT. V lost 1 base and J 2 bases, leaving 15 bases between the germline ends. CDR3 DNA (partial): TGTGCCAGCAGTGAAGGTTCCCTTTTGAGGGGCAATCAGCCC. The encoded protein is CASSEGSLLRGNQP. The whole CDR3 protein is CASSEGSLLRGNQPQHF.